The source of this TCR beta chain is a study of cytomegalovirus exposure and HLA in healthy donors. Notes on the study in general: Despite most TCR sequences being rare, some public TCRs occurred in many donors. Common viral pathogens seemed, in a later analysis, to connect with several of the most significant clusters. Available immune exposure information was restricted to CMV serostatus only. In a later analysis, the majority of CMV-associated beta chains seemingly showed HLA restriction.

CDR1 and CDR2 (germline): MNHNS, SASEGT. CDR3 length equals 14 residues. With V trimmed by 6 bases and J by 13 bases, 11 bases remained unmatched. On this clone: Its target is unknown.

13 Jbeta primers and 60 Vbeta primers were used for the PCR. Method: immunoSEQ multiplex PCR; TCRdb's copy keeps in-frame clones and lacks some. The table shows 83,000 or so clones, with over 75% occurring only once. The TCR sequence derives from a female donor in good health and CMV-seronegative. The sample taken for sequencing was PBMCs. This chain joins TRBV6-1 and TRBJ2-2, with TRBD1 matching over 10 bases. In nucleotides, the CDR3 is TGTGCCAGCAGGGCCACGGGACAGGGGAAAGTGCTGTTTTTT. It encodes CASRATGQGKVLFF.